Listed below are T cell receptor beta chains from one sample, sequenced in a study of blood T cells in healthy people across ages. TCRdb reprocessed the 5' RACE reads with MiXCR, giving one entry per CDR3 protein. The sample shows more than 500,000 distinct CDR3 sequences, roughly 28% of them seen only once. Sequenced input: blood. Receptor source: a woman in her 70s in good health. Each CDR3 is given with its conserved first and last residue. D genes are given only for firm matches. Rows may omit the clone size; those that give it use once, few, many or a size class.

d_call: TRBD2; j_call: TRBJ2-1; clone_size: few; v_call: TRBV7-7; cdr3_aa: CASSVSGTSGGSEQFF; cdr3_nt: TGTGCCAGCAGCGTCTCCGGGACTAGCGGGGGGAGTGAGCAGTTCTTC
d_call: -; j_call: TRBJ2-7; clone_size: few; v_call: TRBV11-3; cdr3_aa: CASSYRDPSYEQYF; cdr3_nt: TGTGCCAGCAGCTACAGGGACCCTTCCTACGAGCAGTACTTC
d_call: TRBD2; j_call: TRBJ2-1; clone_size: few; v_call: TRBV3-1; cdr3_aa: CASSLGLAGDPEQFF; cdr3_nt: TGTGCCAGCAGCCTCGGACTAGCGGGAGACCCTGAGCAGTTCTTC
d_call: -; j_call: TRBJ1-4; clone_size: few; v_call: TRBV20-1; cdr3_aa: CSANLWGPGEKLFF; cdr3_nt: TGCAGTGCCAACCTGTGGGGGCCGGGTGAAAAACTGTTTTTT
d_call: -; j_call: TRBJ1-1; clone_size: -; v_call: TRBV10-2; cdr3_aa: CASSDGAAVNTEAFF; cdr3_nt: TGCGCCAGCAGTGATGGGGCGGCGGTGAACACTGAAGCTTTCTTT
d_call: -; j_call: TRBJ2-5; clone_size: -; v_call: TRBV6-6; cdr3_aa: CASSYAPSRGETQYF; cdr3_nt: TGTGCCAGCAGTTACGCGCCGTCAAGGGGAGAGACCCAGTACTTC
d_call: TRBD2; j_call: TRBJ2-7; clone_size: few; v_call: TRBV6-1; cdr3_aa: CASSDAGTSGFYEQYF; cdr3_nt: TGTGCCAGCAGTGATGCCGGGACTAGCGGGTTCTACGAGCAGTACTTC
d_call: -; j_call: TRBJ1-2; clone_size: -; v_call: TRBV7-2; cdr3_aa: CASSFMAGYGYTF; cdr3_nt: TGTGCCAGCAGCTTTATGGCGGGCTATGGCTACACCTTC
d_call: -; j_call: TRBJ2-3; clone_size: -; v_call: TRBV4-3; cdr3_aa: CASRQDHTDTQYF; cdr3_nt: TGCGCCAGCAGACAGGACCACACAGATACGCAGTATTTT
d_call: -; j_call: TRBJ2-1; clone_size: -; v_call: TRBV11-1; cdr3_aa: CASSPDRREQFF; cdr3_nt: TGTGCCAGCAGCCCCGACAGGAGGGAGCAGTTCTTC
d_call: -; j_call: TRBJ1-2; clone_size: -; v_call: TRBV9; cdr3_aa: CASSAGVAGVTGYTF; cdr3_nt: TGTGCCAGCAGCGCGGGGGTGGCAGGGGTTACGGGCTACACCTTC
d_call: TRBD1; j_call: TRBJ1-2; clone_size: -; v_call: TRBV3-1; cdr3_aa: CASSRQGALSYGYTF; cdr3_nt: TGTGCCAGCAGCCGACAGGGGGCGCTGAGCTATGGCTACACCTTC
d_call: -; j_call: TRBJ1-1; clone_size: -; v_call: TRBV3-1; cdr3_aa: CASSPGPWAEAFF; cdr3_nt: TGTGCCAGCAGCCCGGGCCCCTGGGCTGAAGCTTTCTTT
d_call: -; j_call: TRBJ2-4; clone_size: few; v_call: TRBV4-3; cdr3_aa: CASSPSTARAKNIQYF; cdr3_nt: TGCGCCAGCAGCCCCTCGACAGCCCGAGCCAAAAACATTCAGTACTTC
d_call: TRBD1; j_call: TRBJ2-1; clone_size: -; v_call: TRBV7-3; cdr3_aa: CASSVKSGTGRGEQFF; cdr3_nt: TGTGCCAGCAGCGTCAAATCCGGGACAGGCAGGGGGGAGCAGTTCTTC
d_call: -; j_call: TRBJ2-7; clone_size: -; v_call: TRBV5-4; cdr3_aa: CASSKDSYEQYF; cdr3_nt: TGTGCCAGCAGTAAAGATTCCTACGAGCAGTACTTC
d_call: TRBD1; j_call: TRBJ2-7; clone_size: -; v_call: TRBV20-1; cdr3_aa: CSAEGQSYEQYF; cdr3_nt: TGCAGTGCCGAGGGACAGTCCTACGAGCAGTACTTC
d_call: TRBD2; j_call: TRBJ2-5; clone_size: -; v_call: TRBV30; cdr3_aa: CAWNSGGPQETQYF; cdr3_nt: TGTGCCTGGAATAGCGGGGGTCCTCAAGAGACCCAGTACTTC
d_call: TRBD1; j_call: TRBJ1-6; clone_size: -; v_call: TRBV7-9; cdr3_aa: CASSHRQGLISSPLHF; cdr3_nt: TGTGCCAGCAGCCACCGACAGGGATTGATAAGTTCACCCCTCCACTTT
d_call: TRBD2; j_call: TRBJ2-7; clone_size: once; v_call: TRBV10-3; cdr3_aa: CAIRSSGGSYEQYF; cdr3_nt: TGTGCCATCAGGAGTAGCGGGGGTTCCTACGAGCAGTACTTC
d_call: TRBD2; j_call: TRBJ2-5; clone_size: -; v_call: TRBV14; cdr3_aa: CASSPGGFQETQYF; cdr3_nt: TGTGCCAGCAGCCCCGGGGGGTTCCAAGAGACCCAGTACTTC
d_call: -; j_call: TRBJ2-6; clone_size: few; v_call: TRBV7-8; cdr3_aa: CASSPSTGANVLTF; cdr3_nt: TGTGCCAGCAGCCCGTCCACTGGGGCCAACGTCCTGACTTTC
d_call: -; j_call: TRBJ2-1; clone_size: -; v_call: TRBV12-3/TRBV12-4; cdr3_aa: CASSLRPTYNEQFF; cdr3_nt: TGTGCCAGCAGTTTACGGCCGACTTACAATGAGCAGTTCTTC
d_call: -; j_call: TRBJ1-3; clone_size: -; v_call: TRBV7-9; cdr3_aa: CASSRVQGAGNTIYF; cdr3_nt: TGTGCCAGCAGCCGGGTACAGGGAGCTGGAAACACCATATATTTT
d_call: -; j_call: TRBJ1-5; clone_size: -; v_call: TRBV7-2; cdr3_aa: CASSPTLRQPQHF; cdr3_nt: TGTGCCAGCAGCCCTACGCTCCGTCAGCCCCAGCATTTT
d_call: TRBD1; j_call: TRBJ1-2; clone_size: -; v_call: TRBV28; cdr3_aa: CASSLKPGGNGYTF; cdr3_nt: TGTGCCAGCAGTTTGAAGCCAGGGGGAAATGGCTACACCTTC
d_call: -; j_call: TRBJ1-4; clone_size: few; v_call: TRBV7-8; cdr3_aa: CASSSQGYSNEKLFF; cdr3_nt: TGTGCCAGCAGTTCCCAGGGTTATAGTAATGAAAAACTGTTTTTT
d_call: -; j_call: TRBJ2-4; clone_size: -; v_call: TRBV24-1; cdr3_aa: CATSYPWTSKNIQYF; cdr3_nt: TGTGCCACCAGCTACCCCTGGACCTCCAAAAACATTCAGTACTTC
d_call: -; j_call: TRBJ2-4; clone_size: -; v_call: TRBV7-2; cdr3_aa: CASSLRTSAAKNIQYF; cdr3_nt: TGTGCCAGCAGCCTGAGGACCTCTGCGGCCAAGAACATTCAGTACTTC
d_call: -; j_call: TRBJ1-4; clone_size: -; v_call: TRBV30; cdr3_aa: CAWSVPGENNEKLFF; cdr3_nt: TGTGCCTGGAGTGTGCCCGGAGAGAATAATGAAAAACTGTTTTTT
d_call: TRBD1; j_call: TRBJ2-7; clone_size: few; v_call: TRBV12-3/TRBV12-4; cdr3_aa: CASSWDRSSYEQYF; cdr3_nt: TGTGCCAGCAGCTGGGACAGGAGCTCCTACGAGCAGTACTTC
d_call: -; j_call: TRBJ1-2; clone_size: -; v_call: TRBV18; cdr3_aa: CASSPAAGADAGYTF; cdr3_nt: TGTGCCAGCTCACCAGCCGCAGGGGCAGACGCTGGCTACACCTTC
d_call: -; j_call: TRBJ2-7; clone_size: -; v_call: TRBV3-1; cdr3_aa: CASSETGSYEQYF; cdr3_nt: TGTGCCAGCAGCGAGACAGGATCTTACGAGCAGTACTTC
d_call: TRBD1; j_call: TRBJ1-2; clone_size: few; v_call: TRBV12-3/TRBV12-4; cdr3_aa: CASSLATGTNYGYTF; cdr3_nt: TGTGCCAGCAGTTTAGCGACAGGGACGAACTATGGCTACACCTTC
d_call: TRBD1; j_call: TRBJ1-5; clone_size: medium-sized; v_call: TRBV7-9; cdr3_aa: CASSWTGAGDQPQHF; cdr3_nt: TGTGCCAGCAGCTGGACAGGGGCGGGCGATCAGCCCCAGCATTTT
d_call: -; j_call: TRBJ2-1; clone_size: -; v_call: TRBV7-3; cdr3_aa: CASSLNLVSNNEQFF; cdr3_nt: TGTGCCAGCAGCTTAAATTTGGTCAGTAACAATGAGCAGTTCTTC
d_call: TRBD2; j_call: TRBJ2-2; clone_size: few; v_call: TRBV4-3; cdr3_aa: CASSQDLAGGPGELFF; cdr3_nt: TGCGCCAGCAGCCAAGATCTAGCGGGGGGCCCCGGGGAGCTGTTTTTT